The next 2 T cell receptor beta chains were all read from a single sample in a study of blood T cell repertoires in COVID-19. TCRdb's table, derived via immunoSEQ multiplex PCR, lists solely in-frame clones and lacks some. Among 150,000 or so clones listed, more than 65% were seen once. The specimen was peripheral blood. The receptors shown here come from a woman aged 55-70 years with acute or convalescent COVID-19.

The chain is built from TRBV20-1 and TRBJ2-1, with 10 bases matching TRBD2. Trimming at V came to 3 bases and at J to 0 bases, leaving 8 bases not matched to a gene. CDR1 is DFQATT, CDR2 SNEGSKA, per germline (reference sequence). The CDR3 totals 17 residues. The CDR3 DNA is TGCAGTGCTAGTTCTAGCGGGAGCCCCCTCTCCTACAATGAGCAGTTCTTC. Translated, it gives CSASSSGSPLSYNEQFF.

V and J are TRBV30 and TRBJ1-4, with TRBD1 as a possible D gene (6 bases). Germline CDR1 and CDR2: GTSNPN and SVGIG (reference sequence). V lost 4 bases and J lost 6, with 9 bases in between. The CDR3 loop spans 12 amino acids. The CDR3 spells CAWNRVYEKLFF. The CDR3, as DNA: TGTGCCTGGAACAGGGTTTATGAAAAACTGTTTTTT.